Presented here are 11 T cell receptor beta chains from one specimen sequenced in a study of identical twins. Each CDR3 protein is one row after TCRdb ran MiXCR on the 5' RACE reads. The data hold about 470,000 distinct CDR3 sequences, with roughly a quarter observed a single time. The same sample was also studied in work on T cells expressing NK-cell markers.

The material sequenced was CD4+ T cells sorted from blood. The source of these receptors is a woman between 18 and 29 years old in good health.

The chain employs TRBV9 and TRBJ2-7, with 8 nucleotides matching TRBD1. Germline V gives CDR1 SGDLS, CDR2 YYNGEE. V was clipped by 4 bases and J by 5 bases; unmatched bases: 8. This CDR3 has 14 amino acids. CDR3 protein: CASSSDRGYDEQYF. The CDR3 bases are TGTGCCAGCAGCTCCGACAGGGGTTACGACGAGCAGTACTTC.

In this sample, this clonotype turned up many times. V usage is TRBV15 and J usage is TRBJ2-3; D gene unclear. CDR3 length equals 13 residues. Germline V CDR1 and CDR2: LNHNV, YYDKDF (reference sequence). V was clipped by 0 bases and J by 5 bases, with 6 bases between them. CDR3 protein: CATSRDLIDTQYF. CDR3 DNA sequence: TGTGCCACCAGCAGAGATTTGATAGATACGCAGTATTTT.

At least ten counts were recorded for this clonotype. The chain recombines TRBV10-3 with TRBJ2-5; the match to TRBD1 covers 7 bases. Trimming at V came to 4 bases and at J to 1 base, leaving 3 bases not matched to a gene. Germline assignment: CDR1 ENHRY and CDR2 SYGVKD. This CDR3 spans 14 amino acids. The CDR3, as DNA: TGTGCCATCAGTGGAGGGACAGTCCAAGAGACCCAGTACTTC. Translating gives CAISGGTVQETQYF.

CDR3 sequence reads: CSAGTGGGKLFF. The DNA for the CDR3 is TGCAGTGCTGGGACAGGGGGCGGAAAACTGTTTTTT. The rearrangement joins TRBV20-1 to TRBJ1-4, with TRBD1 matching 12 bases. The CDR3 runs 12 residues. With V trimmed by 5 bases and J by 10 bases, 2 bases remained unmatched. From germline, CDR1 is DFQATT and CDR2 SNEGSKA (reference sequence).

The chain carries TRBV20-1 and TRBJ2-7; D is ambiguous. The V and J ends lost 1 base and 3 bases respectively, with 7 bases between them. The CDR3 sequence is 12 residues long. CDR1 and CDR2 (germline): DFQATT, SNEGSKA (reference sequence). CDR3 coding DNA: TGCAGTGCTAGAGGCCTAGACTACGAGCAGTACTTC. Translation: CSARGLDYEQYF.

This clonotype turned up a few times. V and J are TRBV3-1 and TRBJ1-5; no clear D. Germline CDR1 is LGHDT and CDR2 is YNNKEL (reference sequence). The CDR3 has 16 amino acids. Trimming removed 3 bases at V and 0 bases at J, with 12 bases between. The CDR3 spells CASSQGSTYSNQPQHF. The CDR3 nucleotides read TGTGCCAGCAGCCAGGGCAGCACATATAGCAATCAGCCCCAGCATTTT.

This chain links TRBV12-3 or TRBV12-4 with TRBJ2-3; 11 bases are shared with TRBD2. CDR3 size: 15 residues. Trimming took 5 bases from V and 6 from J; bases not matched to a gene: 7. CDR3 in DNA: TGTGCCAGCAGTCACGAGGGACTAGCGGAGGATACGCAGTATTTT. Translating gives CASSHEGLAEDTQYF.

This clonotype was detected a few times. The CDR3: CASSLTGLLDDEQFF. Written as DNA, the CDR3 is TGTGCCAGCAGCTTGACCGGGTTATTGGACGATGAGCAGTTCTTC. The chain links TRBV5-5 to TRBJ2-1; D call uncertain. Between the trimmed V and J ends, which lost 1 base and 8 bases, there was a span of 16 bases. From germline, CDR1 is SGHKS and CDR2 YYEKEE (reference sequence). This CDR3 contains 15 residues.

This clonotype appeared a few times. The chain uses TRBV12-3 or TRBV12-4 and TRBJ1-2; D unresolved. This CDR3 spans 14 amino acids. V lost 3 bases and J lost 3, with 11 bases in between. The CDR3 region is CASSLNSADYGYTF. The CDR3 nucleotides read TGTGCCAGCAGTTTGAACAGTGCCGACTATGGCTACACCTTC.

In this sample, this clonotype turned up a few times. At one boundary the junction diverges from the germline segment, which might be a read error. CDR3 amino acids: CSARDRDVLIF. DNA of the CDR3: TGCAGTGCTAGAGATCGTGACGTCCTGATCTTC. V and J are TRBV20-1 and TRBJ1-2; no reliable D call. CDR3 length equals 11 residues. CDR1 is DFQATT and CDR2 is SNEGSKA in the germline V gene (reference sequence).

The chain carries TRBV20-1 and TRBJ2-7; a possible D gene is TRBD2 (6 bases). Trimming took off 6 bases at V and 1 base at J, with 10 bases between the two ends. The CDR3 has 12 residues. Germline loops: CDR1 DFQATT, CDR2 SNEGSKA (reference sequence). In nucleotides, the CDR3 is TGCAGTGCCATACGGGGGTCCTACGAGCAGTACTTC. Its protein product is CSAIRGSYEQYF.